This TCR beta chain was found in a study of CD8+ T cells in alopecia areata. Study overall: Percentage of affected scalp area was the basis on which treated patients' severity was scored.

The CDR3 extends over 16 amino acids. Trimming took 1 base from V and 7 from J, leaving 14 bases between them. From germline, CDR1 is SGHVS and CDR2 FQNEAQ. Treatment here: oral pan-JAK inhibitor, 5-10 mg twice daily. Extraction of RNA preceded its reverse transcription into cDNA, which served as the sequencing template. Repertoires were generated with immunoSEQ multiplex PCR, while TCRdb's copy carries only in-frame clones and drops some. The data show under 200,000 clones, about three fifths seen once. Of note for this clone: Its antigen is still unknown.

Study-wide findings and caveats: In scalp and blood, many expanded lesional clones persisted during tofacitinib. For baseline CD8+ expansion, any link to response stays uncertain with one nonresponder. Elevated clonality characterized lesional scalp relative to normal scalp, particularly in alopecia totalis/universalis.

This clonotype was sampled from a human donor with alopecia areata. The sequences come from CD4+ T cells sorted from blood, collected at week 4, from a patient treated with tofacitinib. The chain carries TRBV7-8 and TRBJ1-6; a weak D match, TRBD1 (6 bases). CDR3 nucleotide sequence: TGTGCCAGCAGCTTAGGCGGCCGACAGGAAAATTCACCCCTCCACTTT. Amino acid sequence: CASSLGGRQENSPLHF.